Below, 5 T cell receptor beta chains from the same sample are listed, as sequenced in a study of T cell responses to AZD1222 COVID-19 vaccine. Method: immunoSEQ multiplex PCR; TCRdb's copy keeps in-frame clones and lacks some. The sample includes more than 60,000 clones, around four fifths seen only once; the top ten take approximately 1.2%. The input for sequencing was peripheral blood, taken 28 days after the second AZD1222 dose. The receptors were gathered from an adult who received the AZD1222 COVID-19 vaccine.

V usage is TRBV28 and J usage is TRBJ2-7; unclear D gene. This CDR3 has 13 amino acids. V lost 3 bases, J lost 3 bases, and 9 bases lay in between. The germline CDR1 and CDR2 sequences are MDHEN and SYDVKM. The CDR3: CASSFWASYEQYF. Written as DNA, the CDR3 is TGTGCCAGCAGTTTTTGGGCGAGCTACGAGCAGTACTTC.

This chain joins TRBV4-1 and TRBJ2-3; the D gene is possibly TRBD2 (6 bases). V lost 3 bases, J lost 5 bases, and 18 bases lay in between. The CDR3 consists of 16 residues. The germline CDR1 and CDR2 sequences are MGHRA and YSYEKL. The CDR3 DNA reads as TGCGCCAGCAGCCAGCAGAGACAAGCGGGTGTAGATACGCAGTATTTT. Translation: CASSQQRQAGVDTQYF.

This clone came up once. The chain combines TRBV28 with TRBJ2-2; TRBD2 might be the D (5 bases). CDR1 MDHEN and CDR2 SYDVKM come from the germline V gene. The V gene lost 11 bases and the J gene lost 1 base, with 8 bases spanning the gap. The CDR3 extends over 12 amino acids. CDR3 protein: CAGRGNTGELFF. CDR3 coding DNA: TGTGCCGGACGGGGGAACACCGGGGAGCTGTTTTTT.

The chain links TRBV7-2 to TRBJ1-1; D not resolved. The CDR3 is 14 amino acids. In germline, CDR1 is SGHTA, CDR2 FQGNSA. V lost 6 bases to trimming and J lost 0 bases, with 11 bases between them. DNA of the CDR3: TGTGCCAGCAGTCCTATTCAGGTGAACACTGAAGCTTTCTTT. Translating it yields CASSPIQVNTEAFF.

This chain connects TRBV7-2 to TRBJ2-5; TRBD1 or TRBD2 may be the D gene (6 bases each). The length of the CDR3 is 14 residues. Trimming removed 5 bases from V and 1 base from J, with 11 bases in between. The germline gives CDR1 SGHTA, CDR2 FQGNSA. CDR3 sequence: CASSPTGAQETQYF. The CDR3 nucleotides are TGTGCCAGCAGCCCCACGGGGGCCCAAGAGACCCAGTACTTC.